The rows below give T cell receptor beta chains drawn from one sample of a study of technical replicates of blood from a few donors. Libraries were prepared by immunoSEQ multiplex PCR; TCRdb keeps only in-frame clonotypes and omits some of them. Of about 83,000 clones in the sample, around 94% are singletons; the top ten hold around 0.25%. The sequencing sample was made of T cells isolated from PBMCs. These receptors were taken from a human donor in good health. Each CDR3 is given with its conserved first and last residue. Fields, in order: D gene, clone size, V gene, J gene, CDR3 DNA, CDR3 protein. A D gene is named only where the DNA matches it firmly. Rows may omit the clone size; those that give it use once, few, many or a size class.

D: TRBD1
size: -
V: TRBV7-9
J: TRBJ1-2
DNA: TGTGCCAGCAGCGCCGAGGACAGGGGAGTCTATGGCTACACCTTC
CDR3: CASSAEDRGVYGYTF

D: TRBD1
size: -
V: TRBV5-4
J: TRBJ2-5
DNA: TGTGCCAGCAGCTTGGGACAGGGCCAAGAGACCCAGTACTTC
CDR3: CASSLGQGQETQYF

D: -
size: -
V: TRBV10-1
J: TRBJ2-3
DNA: TGCGCCAGCACTGGGGCTAGCACAGATACGCAGTATTTT
CDR3: CASTGASTDTQYF

D: TRBD2
size: -
V: TRBV7-3
J: TRBJ2-2
DNA: TGTGCCAGCAGCTTAAATGGCGGGGGGGCCAGCGGGGAGCTGTTTTTT
CDR3: CASSLNGGGASGELFF

D: TRBD2
size: -
V: TRBV11-2
J: TRBJ2-7
DNA: TGTGCCAGCACCCCCCCGGGGAGGGTCGAGCAGTACTTC
CDR3: CASTPPGRVEQYF

D: -
size: -
V: TRBV4-1
J: TRBJ1-1
DNA: TGCGCCAGCAGCCATCTGCAGGGACTAGAAAGGAGCCCGATGAACACTGAAGCTTTCTTT
CDR3: CASSHLQGLERSPMNTEAFF

D: -
size: -
V: TRBV5-6
J: TRBJ1-1
DNA: TGTGCCAGCAGCTTGGGGACTTCCCTCTATTCGAACACTGAAGCTTTCTTT
CDR3: CASSLGTSLYSNTEAFF

D: -
size: -
V: TRBV5-4
J: TRBJ2-7
DNA: TGTGCCAGCAGCTTGGACGGTGTTAAAGACTACGAGCAGTACTTC
CDR3: CASSLDGVKDYEQYF

D: TRBD2
size: -
V: TRBV27
J: TRBJ2-2
DNA: TGTGCCAGCAGTGGGGATGGGACTAGCGGGAGTACGGTTATTGGGACCGGGGAGCTGTTTTTT
CDR3: CASSGDGTSGSTVIGTGELFF

D: -
size: -
V: TRBV18
J: TRBJ1-1
DNA: TGTGCCAGCTCACCACCGTTCGAGGTAATGAACACTGAAGCTTTCTTT
CDR3: CASSPPFEVMNTEAFF

D: -
size: -
V: TRBV11-2
J: TRBJ1-1
DNA: TGTGCCAGCAGCTTGGACTGGACTGAAGCTTTCTTT
CDR3: CASSLDWTEAFF

D: -
size: -
V: TRBV10-1
J: TRBJ2-7
DNA: TGCGCCAGCAGTGGAGGGATGGGAGAGGCCTACGAGCAGTACTTC
CDR3: CASSGGMGEAYEQYF

D: -
size: -
V: TRBV11-1
J: TRBJ2-7
DNA: TGTGCCAGCAGCTTAGAGCAGGGCAACGAGCAGTACTTC
CDR3: CASSLEQGNEQYF

D: TRBD1
size: -
V: TRBV4-1
J: TRBJ2-7
DNA: TGCGCCAGCAGCCTTGGACAGGACTGGGACGAGCAGTACTTC
CDR3: CASSLGQDWDEQYF

D: -
size: -
V: TRBV2
J: TRBJ2-7
DNA: TGTGCCAGCAGTGAAGGCGGGCAGGAGATTTACGAGCAGTACTTC
CDR3: CASSEGGQEIYEQYF

D: -
size: -
V: TRBV19
J: TRBJ1-1
DNA: TGTGCCAGTAGTATAGGTCAGGGTATGGATACTGAAGCTTTCTTT
CDR3: CASSIGQGMDTEAFF

D: TRBD1
size: -
V: TRBV5-1
J: TRBJ2-5
DNA: TGCGCCAGCAGCAGGGGACAGGCCTACCAAGAGACCCAGTACTTC
CDR3: CASSRGQAYQETQYF

D: -
size: -
V: TRBV29-1
J: TRBJ1-1
DNA: TGCAGCGTTCTAAACAGTTACACTGAAGCTTTCTTT
CDR3: CSVLNSYTEAFF

D: TRBD1
size: -
V: TRBV5-1
J: TRBJ2-1
DNA: TGCGCCAGCAGCTTGGAGACAGGGTTGAATGAGCAGTTCTTC
CDR3: CASSLETGLNEQFF

D: -
size: -
V: TRBV2
J: TRBJ1-4
DNA: TGTGCCAGCAGTGAGGTGTCCCAGAGGAATGAAAAACTGTTTTTT
CDR3: CASSEVSQRNEKLFF

D: TRBD1
size: few
V: TRBV2
J: TRBJ1-5
DNA: TGTGCCAGCAGCCGGGACAGGTTCAATCAGCCCCAGCATTTT
CDR3: CASSRDRFNQPQHF

D: TRBD1
size: -
V: TRBV5-1
J: TRBJ1-2
DNA: TGCGCCAGCAGCCCCCGCACAGGGGCTGGAAATGGCTACACCTTC
CDR3: CASSPRTGAGNGYTF

D: -
size: -
V: TRBV6-5
J: TRBJ2-2
DNA: TGTGCCAGCAGTACTCGGACCGGGGAGCTGTTTTTT
CDR3: CASSTRTGELFF

D: -
size: -
V: TRBV6-5
J: TRBJ2-1
DNA: TGTGCCAGCAGTTACGCGAGTGAGCAGTTCTTC
CDR3: CASSYASEQFF

D: TRBD1
size: -
V: TRBV27
J: TRBJ2-7
DNA: TGTGCCAGCAGTTTATTCTACAGGGGGCTCTACGAGCAGTACTTC
CDR3: CASSLFYRGLYEQYF

D: -
size: -
V: TRBV15
J: TRBJ1-1
DNA: TGTGCCACCAGCAGGGCCGGCGGGGCCCGCCGAGGAGGTGCTGAAGCTTTCTTT
CDR3: CATSRAGGARRGGAEAFF

D: -
size: -
V: TRBV6-1
J: TRBJ1-2
DNA: TGTGCCAGCAGTGGGAGGACAGACTATGGCTACACCTTC
CDR3: CASSGRTDYGYTF

D: TRBD1
size: -
V: TRBV30
J: TRBJ1-6
DNA: TGTGCCTGGTCACAGGGGGCCGCCTATAATTCACCCCTCCACTTT
CDR3: CAWSQGAAYNSPLHF

D: -
size: -
V: TRBV6-5
J: TRBJ2-1
DNA: TGTGCCAGCAGTTACGAGAGGAGCTCCTACAATGAGCAGTTCTTC
CDR3: CASSYERSSYNEQFF

D: -
size: -
V: TRBV5-1
J: TRBJ2-5
DNA: TGCGCCAGCAGCTTGCCGCGCGGGGGCCGTGGTCAAGAGACCCAGTACTTC
CDR3: CASSLPRGGRGQETQYF

D: TRBD2
size: -
V: TRBV9
J: TRBJ2-4
DNA: TGTGCCAGCAGCCCTCAAGGCGGGGGGATCAACATTCAGTACTTC
CDR3: CASSPQGGGINIQYF

D: -
size: -
V: TRBV7-9
J: TRBJ1-1
DNA: TGTGCCAGCAGCTTAGGACAGATGAACACTGAAGCTTTCTTT
CDR3: CASSLGQMNTEAFF

D: -
size: -
V: TRBV5-1
J: TRBJ2-1
DNA: TGCGCCAGCAGCTCTGGTCCGGGGATAGATGAGCAGTTCTTC
CDR3: CASSSGPGIDEQFF